A selection of T cell receptor beta chains follows, all from one sample in a study of identical twins. A single record per CDR3 protein comes from TCRdb applying MiXCR to the 5' RACE reads. The data hold 450,000 or so distinct CDR3 sequences, with 11% to 15% observed a single time. This sample also belongs to another study, concerning yellow fever vaccine responses in identical twins.

Specimen: CD4+ T cells sorted from blood. The receptors originated from a young woman in good health. Each CDR3 is given with its conserved first and last residue. Each record gives: CDR3 DNA, CDR3 protein, D gene, clone size, J gene, CDR3 length, V gene. A D gene is named only where the DNA matches it firmly. Rows give clone size only sometimes, using once, few, many, or a class for an expanded clone.

TGTGCCAGCAGCAACGGACAAAGTAGCAATCAGCCCCAGCATTTT,CASSNGQSSNQPQHF,.,few,TRBJ1-5,15,TRBV7-2
TGCGCCAGCAGCCAAGATTGGAGGGCTAGCAATCAGCCCCAGCATTTT,CASSQDWRASNQPQHF,.,few,TRBJ1-5,16,TRBV4-3
TGTGCCAGCAGTTTACGCGCGGGGGGGTTGACCGAGACCCAGTACTTC,CASSLRAGGLTETQYF,TRBD2,few,TRBJ2-5,16,TRBV12-3/TRBV12-4
TGTGCCAGCAGCCAAGCGTCGGGGGGTAGCACAGATACGCAGTATTTT,CASSQASGGSTDTQYF,TRBD2,few,TRBJ2-3,16,TRBV3-1
TGCGCCAGCAGCCAAGTCATGGGAACTGGATCCACCGGGGAGCTGTTTTTT,CASSQVMGTGSTGELFF,.,.,TRBJ2-2,17,TRBV4-3
TGTGCCATCAGTGAGAGCCAGGCCCGGCAGCCCCAGCATTTT,CAISESQARQPQHF,.,few,TRBJ1-5,14,TRBV10-3
TGCGCCAGCAGCAGAACAGGGGGGAACTGGGGCACTGAAGCTTTCTTT,CASSRTGGNWGTEAFF,TRBD1,.,TRBJ1-1,16,TRBV5-1
TGTGCCAGCACCCCCTCCTTGGGACTAGCGGGAAGCAATGAGCAGTTCTTC,CASTPSLGLAGSNEQFF,TRBD2,.,TRBJ2-1,17,TRBV12-3/TRBV12-4
TGCGCCAGCAGCTTTGGGTTGATAGGAAACACCGGGGAGCTGTTTTTT,CASSFGLIGNTGELFF,.,.,TRBJ2-2,16,TRBV5-1
TGTGCCAGCAGCTTATCGCTTATGCGGGAGCAGTACTTC,CASSLSLMREQYF,.,.,TRBJ2-7,13,TRBV7-2
TGCAGTGCTCCTGCGGTAGCGGGAGTCCACGAGCAGTACTTC,CSAPAVAGVHEQYF,TRBD2,few,TRBJ2-7,14,TRBV20-1
TGTGCCAGCAGAAAAGACAGGGTTGAAAATCGGAGCTCCTACGAGCAGTACTTC,CASRKDRVENRSSYEQYF,.,.,TRBJ2-7,18,TRBV21-1
TGTGCCAGCAGCCTTAGCGGGACCCCCTCCTACGAGCAGTACTTC,CASSLSGTPSYEQYF,TRBD2,many,TRBJ2-7,15,TRBV14
TGTGCCAGCAGGTCCACAGGGACCCCCTATGGCTACACCTTC,CASRSTGTPYGYTF,.,many,TRBJ1-2,14,TRBV12-3/TRBV12-4
TGTGCCAGCAGTTACCGGCAGGGATGGGAGACCCAGTACTTC,CASSYRQGWETQYF,.,few,TRBJ2-5,14,TRBV6-2/TRBV6-3
TGTGCCATCAGTGATTTGAGGGGGGCAGATACGCAGTATTTT,CAISDLRGADTQYF,.,many,TRBJ2-3,14,TRBV10-3
TGTGCCAGCAGCCATGGACAGGTCTACAATGAGCAGTTCTTC,CASSHGQVYNEQFF,TRBD1,many,TRBJ2-1,14,TRBV7-2
TGTGCCAGCAGTGAGCAACAGTATGAGCAGTTCTTC,CASSEQQYEQFF,.,few,TRBJ2-1,12,TRBV6-2/TRBV6-3
TGCGCCAGCAGCCAAGGGCTAGCCTACGAGCAGTACTTC,CASSQGLAYEQYF,.,few,TRBJ2-7,13,TRBV4-3
TGTGCCACCAGTGATTTGGCAGATACGCAGTATTTT,CATSDLADTQYF,.,many,TRBJ2-3,12,TRBV24-1
TGTGCCAGCAGTTTAAGGCCACTAGGCACAGATACGCAGTATTTT,CASSLRPLGTDTQYF,.,many,TRBJ2-3,15,TRBV12-3/TRBV12-4
TGTGCCAGCAGCGGCCGGGACACGGGGAATGAAAAACTGTTTTTT,CASSGRDTGNEKLFF,.,many,TRBJ1-4,15,TRBV7-2
TGTGCCAGCAGCCCTCGCCAGGGACAGGGGGGTATAGAGACCCAGTACTTC,CASSPRQGQGGIETQYF,TRBD1,.,TRBJ2-5,17,TRBV4-2
TGTGCCAGCAGTTACGACCTCCGGGACAGGAGGAACTACGAGCAGTACTTC,CASSYDLRDRRNYEQYF,TRBD1,many,TRBJ2-7,17,TRBV6-5
TGTGCCAGCAGGACAGGGAATAGCAATCAGCCCCAGCATTTT,CASRTGNSNQPQHF,TRBD1,many,TRBJ1-5,14,TRBV6-1
TGCGCCAGCAGCTTAAGGGACAGTGATGAAAAACTGTTTTTT,CASSLRDSDEKLFF,TRBD1,.,TRBJ1-4,14,TRBV5-1
TGTGCCAGCAGACTAGTACCAGATACGCAGTATTTT,CASRLVPDTQYF,.,.,TRBJ2-3,12,TRBV5-8
TGTGCCAGCAGGACCAACTACGAGCAGTACTTC,CASRTNYEQYF,.,few,TRBJ2-7,11,TRBV6-2/TRBV6-3
TGCGCCAGCAGCTTGGCCCCGGGACGGTATAATTCACCCCTCCACTTT,CASSLAPGRYNSPLHF,.,.,TRBJ1-6,16,TRBV5-1
TGTGCCATCAGTGGGAGTCAGCCCCAGCATTTT,CAISGSQPQHF,.,.,TRBJ1-5,11,TRBV10-3
TGTGCCAGCAGATCCCGGGGACAGGGGGAACATGAGCAGTTCTTC,CASRSRGQGEHEQFF,TRBD1,.,TRBJ2-1,15,TRBV27
TGTGCCAGCAGCTTGGGGAGACAGCGCACAGATACGCAGTATTTT,CASSLGRQRTDTQYF,.,few,TRBJ2-3,15,TRBV5-6
TGTGCCAGCAGTGTAGTAATGGTAGGCGAGCAGTTCTTC,CASSVVMVGEQFF,.,.,TRBJ2-1,13,TRBV11-1
TGTGCCAGCAGTTTACGCCTCCCTCGGTCAGATACGCAGTATTTT,CASSLRLPRSDTQYF,.,.,TRBJ2-3,15,TRBV12-3/TRBV12-4
TGTGCCAGTAGGGAGATGGATACGCAGTATTTT,CASREMDTQYF,.,.,TRBJ2-3,11,TRBV19
TGTGCCAGCACCCCTGTGGGGCCGAACACCGGGGAGCTGTTTTTT,CASTPVGPNTGELFF,.,many,TRBJ2-2,15,TRBV7-2
TGTGCCGGCCGGACTAGCGGGAAGGGCGGGGAGCTGTTTTTT,CAGRTSGKGGELFF,TRBD2,.,TRBJ2-2,14,TRBV10-3
TGCAGTGCCCCCGCACGACTAGCGCGTTCCTACGAGCAGTACTTC,CSAPARLARSYEQYF,TRBD2,.,TRBJ2-7,15,TRBV20-1
TGTGCCAGCACCCTTCGCACAGGGAGCTCCTACGAGCAGTACTTC,CASTLRTGSSYEQYF,.,few,TRBJ2-7,15,TRBV7-2
TGTGCCAGCAGTCCCCAAGGGGTTGCGACCCAGTACTTC,CASSPQGVATQYF,.,.,TRBJ2-5,13,TRBV28
TGTGCCAGCAGCCCCGACTCCGGAGCGGGGGGGACCAAAAACATTCAGTACTTC,CASSPDSGAGGTKNIQYF,TRBD2,.,TRBJ2-4,18,TRBV28
TGCGCCAGCAGTGAGTCGACAGGACCTGAAGCTTTCTTT,CASSESTGPEAFF,.,.,TRBJ1-1,13,TRBV10-2
TGTGCCAGCAGCTTAAACTTAGCCCGGGGGGTTGAGACCCAGTACTTC,CASSLNLARGVETQYF,TRBD2,.,TRBJ2-5,16,TRBV7-2
TGCAGCGTTGGCACAGGGGCAGATACGCAGTATTTT,CSVGTGADTQYF,TRBD1,few,TRBJ2-3,12,TRBV29-1
TGTGCCAGCGCCTCCGGGGCTAGCGGGAGATGGCTTAAAGGGGAGACCCAGTACTTC,CASASGASGRWLKGETQYF,TRBD2,.,TRBJ2-5,19,TRBV28
TGTGCCAGCAGCCCCGGACTAGCAAGGGTGGGGGAGACCCAGTACTTC,CASSPGLARVGETQYF,TRBD2,few,TRBJ2-5,16,TRBV7-3
TGCGCCAGCAGCCCGGGACTAGCGGGAGGGACCCGCTACAATGAGCAGTTCTTC,CASSPGLAGGTRYNEQFF,TRBD2,few,TRBJ2-1,18,TRBV5-1
TGTGCCAGCAGCCGGGACAGGGTCGCTGAAGCTTTCTTT,CASSRDRVAEAFF,TRBD1,few,TRBJ1-1,13,TRBV7-2
TGTGCCAGCAGCTCAGCCTCAGGGGGCTCCTACAATGAGCAGTTCTTC,CASSSASGGSYNEQFF,TRBD1,.,TRBJ2-1,16,TRBV7-8
TGTGCCAGCAGTTACCCAGTTAGCGGGACTAGCACAGATACGCAGTATTTT,CASSYPVSGTSTDTQYF,TRBD2,few,TRBJ2-3,17,TRBV12-3/TRBV12-4
TGTGCCACCCGGTCTGGGGCCAACGTCCTGACTTTC,CATRSGANVLTF,.,.,TRBJ2-6,12,TRBV19
TGTGCCAGCAGTCCCCTGTCAGCGGGGAAGTACGAGCAGTACTTC,CASSPLSAGKYEQYF,TRBD2,.,TRBJ2-7,15,TRBV28
TGCGCCAGCAGCCGCCGACTAGCGTCTAGCACAGATACGCAGTATTTT,CASSRRLASSTDTQYF,TRBD2,.,TRBJ2-3,16,TRBV5-1
TGTGCCAGTAGTCCGGACAGGGTCACCTACAATGAGCAGTTCTTC,CASSPDRVTYNEQFF,TRBD1,once,TRBJ2-1,15,TRBV19
TGTGCCAGCAGTTACCCGAACAGGGAGCCGAGCACAGATACGCAGTATTTT,CASSYPNREPSTDTQYF,.,.,TRBJ2-3,17,TRBV6-2/TRBV6-3
TGTGCCACCAGCGGCAGGGGGCTGGGCACTGAAGCTTTCTTT,CATSGRGLGTEAFF,TRBD1,few,TRBJ1-1,14,TRBV15
TGTGCCAGCAGCCCCAAGATTGATCAACGCCTAAACCCACCCGGGGAGCTGTTTTTT,CASSPKIDQRLNPPGELFF,.,.,TRBJ2-2,19,TRBV11-1
TGTGCCATCAGTGAGTCGTCGAGGGGGGCCTCCGGGGGCTATGGCTACACCTTC,CAISESSRGASGGYGYTF,.,many,TRBJ1-2,18,TRBV10-3
TGTGCCAGCAGAAACCTGGAGACCCAGTACTTC,CASRNLETQYF,.,.,TRBJ2-5,11,TRBV7-2
TGCGCCAGCAGCTTGGGGGGCGCAGGGACCTATGGCTACACCTTC,CASSLGGAGTYGYTF,.,few,TRBJ1-2,15,TRBV5-1